Given below is one T cell receptor (beta chain) in context. Its antigen is unknown. This table comes from immunoSEQ multiplex PCR, and its TCRdb copy is limited to in-frame clones, with some not included. The sample consists of tens of thousands of clones, about 81% of them appearing once. This specimen comes from a study of OX40 agonist ivuxolimab in advanced cancers. Study-level information: Ivuxolimab, which is an agonistic anti-OX40 (CD134) antibody, was administered to the patients. Overall study results and limits: There were also nonresponders showing low normalized T-cell clonal expansion.

Trimming removed 2 bases from V and 6 bases from J; junction bases left unmatched: 3. The V gene's germline CDR1 is SGHDT and CDR2 YYEEEE. The CDR3 sequence is 15 residues long. This material consisted of CD4+ or CD8+ T cells sorted from blood, taken in a trial of the OX40 agonist ivuxolimab. This sequence was found in an adult with an advanced solid tumor such as melanoma, head and neck, liver or kidney cancer. The chain links TRBV5-6 to TRBJ2-2; 11 nucleotides line up with TRBD1. DNA for the CDR3: TGTGCCAGCAGCTTCTGGACAGGGGGCTCCGGGGAGCTGTTTTTT. It codes for CASSFWTGGSGELFF.